The following is a T cell receptor (beta chain) sequence with its context. Its specificity is unknown. This specimen belongs to a study of CXCR3-negative and CXCR3-positive naive CD8 T cells. Germline CDR1 and CDR2: SGHVS and FNYEAQ. The CDR3 has 17 residues. Findings and caveats of the study: CXCR3-positive naive cells had more hydrophobic TRB CDR3s than CXCR3-negative naive cells.

Each TRB cDNA library was prepared by 5' RACE (with UMI labels). TCRdb re-called the 5' RACE reads; every CDR3 protein appears as one record, without DNA. The table lists about 89,000 distinct CDR3 sequences. This TCR was sampled from a human donor in good health. Some clones in this sample may be carry-over from other donors' samples. The specimen was naive CXCR3+ CD8+ T cells from blood. Subset denoted: CD45RO-CCR7+CD27+CD95- naive CD8+ T cells expressing CXCR3 (TNR3+). The V gene is TRBV7-6, the J gene TRBJ2-1; the D call of TRBD1 rests on TCRdb alone, since no DNA is present to check it. The chain's CDR3 is CASSLGLKGKVGNEQFF.